The 29 T cell receptor beta chains reported below all come from one sample, sequenced in a study of cytomegalovirus exposure and HLA in healthy donors. PCR used 60 Vbeta primers and 13 Jbeta primers. The assay was immunoSEQ multiplex PCR, and TCRdb's table has in-frame clones only and misses some. The sample totals more than 90,000 clones; its top ten clones hold 6.8%. The sample taken for sequencing was PBMCs. The receptors derive from a man aged 35-49 years in good health and CMV-seropositive.

The chain recombines TRBV18 with TRBJ2-1; weak D call: TRBD2 (5 bases). CDR3 size: 13 residues. Per germline, CDR1 KGHSH and CDR2 LQKENI. Trimming removed 0 bases at V and 7 bases at J, with 7 bases between. Here the CDR3 reads CASSPPGVNEQFF. CDR3 coding DNA: TGTGCCAGCTCACCACCGGGAGTGAATGAGCAGTTCTTC.

The chain couples TRBV5-1 to TRBJ2-5; no definite D call. The DNA end is more similar to TRBJ2-7, so the J call may be wrong. CDR3 length equals 13 residues. The germline V gene has CDR1 SGHRS and CDR2 YFSETQ. CDR3 DNA: TGCGCCAGCAGCTTTTCAGTAGCCTACGAGCAGTACTTC. Translation gives CASSFSVAYEQYF.

The rearrangement links TRBV6-5 to TRBJ2-5, with a weak D call TRBD2 (5 bases). The CDR3 contains 15 residues. The germline V gene encodes CDR1 MNHEY and CDR2 SVGAGI. Trimming left V 5 bases short and J 2 bases short, with 15 bases between. CDR3 nucleotides: TGTGCCAGCAGTCAGTGGACCCCGGGACAAGAGACCCAGTACTTC. Amino acid sequence: CASSQWTPGQETQYF.

This chain links TRBV5-6 with TRBJ1-5; a weak D match, TRBD1 (5 bases). This CDR3 has 15 residues. From germline, CDR1 is SGHDT and CDR2 YYEEEE. The V gene lost 4 bases and the J gene lost 2 bases, with 13 bases spanning the gap. In nucleotides, the CDR3 is TGTGCCAGCAGCACGTCAGGGAGGGGCAATCAGCCCCAGCATTTT. Translated: CASSTSGRGNQPQHF. Complete variable domain (other parts from reference TRBV5-6 and TRBJ1-5): DAGVTQSPTHLIKTRGQQVTLRCSPKSGHDTVSWYQQALGQGPQFIFQYYEEEERQRGNFPDRFSGHQFPNYSSELNVNALLLGDSALYLCASSTSGRGNQPQHFGDGTRLSIL.

The genes are TRBV19 and TRBJ2-7, with 7 bases lining up with TRBD1. Trimming removed 5 bases from V and 0 bases from J; junction bases left unmatched: 10. From germline, CDR1 is LNHDA and CDR2 SQIVND (reference sequence). The CDR3 is made up of 16 amino acids. The CDR3 loop is CASSHGRDSLSYEQYF. CDR3 DNA: TGTGCCAGTAGTCACGGCCGGGACAGCCTCTCCTACGAGCAGTACTTC.

The chain uses TRBV28 and TRBJ2-7; unclear D gene. Trimming stripped 5 bases from V and 5 bases from J, with 16 bases between. Germline CDR1 is MDHEN and CDR2 is SYDVKM. The CDR3 runs 14 residues. This CDR3 is CASSPRGALHEQYF. In nucleotides, the CDR3 is TGTGCCAGCAGTCCTCGCGGAGCCCTCCACGAGCAGTACTTC.

The rearrangement joins TRBV9 to TRBJ2-1; 7 nucleotides agree with TRBD2. CDR1 and CDR2 (germline): SGDLS, YYNGEE. The CDR3 contains 16 residues. V was pared by 1 base and J by 5 bases, with 9 bases of the junction left unmatched. The CDR3 DNA reads TGTGCCAGCAGCGTACTTCGGCTAGCGGATGACAATGAGCAGTTCTTC. The encoded protein is CASSVLRLADDNEQFF.

V gene TRBV6-5 combines with J gene TRBJ2-1; D possibly corresponds to TRBD1 (6 bases). The V and J ends lost 6 bases and 8 bases respectively, with 14 bases between them. The CDR3 is 13 residues long. Germline V gives CDR1 MNHEY, CDR2 SVGAGI. For the CDR3, the DNA is TGTGCCAGCAGGCCTACAGGGCTGGATGAGCAGTTCTTC. It specifies CASRPTGLDEQFF.

The chain combines TRBV13 with TRBJ2-1; 13 bases align to TRBD2. J was trimmed by 2 bases and V by 5 bases; bases with no gene match: 6. Germline V gene lookup returns CDR1 PRHDT and CDR2 FYEKMQ (reference sequence). The CDR3 runs to 17 residues. CDR3 sequence: CASSHEGLAGPYNEQFF. The CDR3 DNA reads as TGTGCCAGCAGCCACGAGGGACTAGCGGGACCCTACAATGAGCAGTTCTTC. Complete variable domain (other parts from reference TRBV13 and TRBJ2-1): AAGVIQSPRHLIKEKRETATLKCYPIPRHDTVYWYQQGPGQDPQFLISFYEKMQSDKGSIPDRFSAQQFSDYHSELNMSSLELGDSALYFCASSHEGLAGPYNEQFFGPGTRLTVL.

This rearrangement joins TRBV9 to TRBJ2-5; a possible D gene is TRBD1 (6 bases). The J call may be wrong; the DNA end is better matched by TRBJ2-7. The CDR3 runs 14 residues. Germline V gives CDR1 SGDLS, CDR2 YYNGEE. CDR3 protein: CASSVTGYSYEQYF. CDR3 sequence (DNA): TGTGCCAGCAGCGTAACAGGGTACTCTTACGAGCAGTACTTC.

The chain has TRBV5-1 and TRBJ2-3; no reliable D call. V gave up 4 bases and J gave up 6 bases, with 9 bases separating them. CDR1 SGHRS and CDR2 YFSETQ come from the germline V gene. The CDR3 has 12 amino acids. Here the CDR3 reads CASSLDSDTQYF. The DNA of the CDR3 is TGCGCCAGCAGCCTTGACTCGGATACGCAGTATTTT.

This chain connects TRBV19 to TRBJ2-2, with D possibly being TRBD1 (5 bases). The ends were cut back, 2 bases at V and 1 base at J, with 5 bases in the middle. CDR3 length: 14 residues. Germline V gene data show CDR1 as LNHDA and CDR2 as SQIVND (reference sequence). This CDR3 is CASSIQGNTGELFF. Here the CDR3 DNA reads TGTGCCAGTAGTATACAGGGGAACACCGGGGAGCTGTTTTTT.

The chain has TRBV2 and TRBJ1-2; TRBD1 is a possible D gene (5 bases). The V gene's germline CDR1 is SNHLY and CDR2 FYNNEI. The CDR3 sequence is 11 residues long. V was pared by 6 bases and J by 5 bases, with 7 bases between. CDR3 DNA: TGTGCCAGCAGGACAGAATATGGCTACACCTTC. Translation: CASRTEYGYTF.

The chain links TRBV7-2 to TRBJ2-1; maybe TRBD2 (6 bases). V was shortened by 2 bases and J by 1 base, with 12 bases between the two germline ends. The CDR3 spans 16 residues. Germline CDR1 reads SGHTA; CDR2 reads FQGNSA. The CDR3 nucleotides read TGTGCCAGCAGCTTAAGGCTTAGCGGTTCCTACAATGAGCAGTTCTTC. Translating it yields CASSLRLSGSYNEQFF.

The chain has TRBV10-1 and TRBJ1-1; 11 bases align to TRBD1. With V trimmed by 5 bases and J by 4 bases, 12 bases remained unmatched. CDR3 length: 17 residues. Looked up from germline, CDR1 is WNHNN and CDR2 is SYGVQD (reference sequence). The CDR3 DNA follows: TGCGCCAGCAGTCCCGGGACAGGGGGAAGGTTTGGCACTGAAGCTTTCTTT. Amino acid sequence: CASSPGTGGRFGTEAFF.

The chain combines TRBV19 with TRBJ2-7; D is unclear. Trimming took 2 bases from V and 4 from J, leaving 15 bases between them. Germline CDR1 is LNHDA and CDR2 is SQIVND (reference sequence). This CDR3 spans 15 amino acids. Here the CDR3 DNA reads TGTGCCAGTAGTATAAGAGTAGGAGTTGTATACGAGCAGTACTTC. This translates into CASSIRVGVVYEQYF.

The chain carries TRBV29-1 and TRBJ2-2; possible D gene TRBD1, 6 bases. CDR3 length equals 14 residues. Germline-derived CDR1 and CDR2 are SQVTM and ANQGSEA. V was trimmed by 7 bases and J by 7 bases, leaving 19 bases between them. For the CDR3, the DNA is TGCAGCGCAACCTCGACAGGCCCCAGCGGGGAGCTGTTTTTT. Protein product: CSATSTGPSGELFF.

The V call is TRBV7-2, the J call TRBJ1-1, with D unresolved. The CDR3 is 13 amino acids. Germline V gene sequence: CDR1 SGHTA, CDR2 FQGNSA. Deletions cut 1 base from V and 5 bases from J, with 8 bases between. CDR3 DNA sequence: TGTGCCAGCAGCTTAGACGCGGGTACTGAAGCTTTCTTT. It specifies CASSLDAGTEAFF.

The chain combines TRBV25-1 with TRBJ2-7; 7 nucleotides align to TRBD2. CDR1 and CDR2 from the germline V gene are MGHDK and SYGVNS. V lost 4 bases and J lost 4; bases outside the gene matches: 13. This CDR3 spans 16 amino acids. The CDR3 protein is CASSASGTITFYEQYF. In DNA form, the CDR3 reads TGTGCCAGCAGTGCCTCCGGGACTATAACATTTTACGAGCAGTACTTC.

The chain combines TRBV6-6 with TRBJ2-7; 7 bases align to TRBD1. This CDR3 contains 14 residues. With V trimmed by 4 bases and J by 3 bases, 6 bases remained unmatched. Germline V gene lookup returns CDR1 MNHNY and CDR2 SVGAGI (reference sequence). The DNA of the CDR3 is TGTGCCAGCAGTTGGACAGGACAGAACTACGAGCAGTACTTC. As protein: CASSWTGQNYEQYF.

The chain carries TRBV29-1 and TRBJ2-5, with D possibly matching TRBD1 (6 bases). Between the trimmed V and J ends, which lost 7 bases and 5 bases, there was a span of 20 bases. Germline loops: CDR1 SQVTM, CDR2 ANQGSEA. The CDR3 has 14 residues. The CDR3 is CSAKQGLDVETQYF. The CDR3 coding sequence is TGCAGCGCCAAACAGGGTTTGGATGTCGAGACCCAGTACTTC.

This chain connects TRBV28 to TRBJ1-2; the match to TRBD1 covers 7 bases. Looked up from germline, CDR1 is MDHEN and CDR2 is SYDVKM. The length of the CDR3 is 15 residues. After removal of 1 base from V and 4 bases from J, the junction contained 6 bases not matched to a gene. The CDR3 loop reads CASSLFAGTVYGYTF. CDR3 DNA sequence: TGTGCCAGCAGTTTATTCGCCGGGACAGTCTATGGCTACACCTTC.

The gene calls are TRBV5-1 and TRBJ2-1, with 9 bases fitting TRBD1. The germline CDR1 and CDR2 sequences are SGHRS and YFSETQ. The CDR3 has 16 residues. Trimming at V came to 3 bases and at J to 3 bases, leaving 7 bases not matched to a gene. The CDR3 DNA reads as TGCGCCAGCAGCTCAACCGGGACAGGGTACTACAATGAGCAGTTCTTC. Its protein product is CASSSTGTGYYNEQFF.

The chain is built from TRBV6-5 and TRBJ1-6; 9 nucleotides align to TRBD1. This CDR3 has 15 residues. Trimming cost V 5 bases and J 4 bases; bases outside gene matches: 3. Germline CDR1 reads MNHEY; CDR2 reads SVGAGI. In DNA, the CDR3 is TGTGCCAGCAGTCCGGGACAGGGTTATAATTCACCCCTCCACTTT. It specifies CASSPGQGYNSPLHF.

V is TRBV7-9 and J is TRBJ2-1; 10 bases line up with TRBD2. Per the germline V gene, CDR1 is SEHNR and CDR2 is FQNEAQ (reference sequence). The CDR3 length is 14 residues. V dropped 4 bases and J dropped 4; count of bases not matched to a gene: 1. The CDR3 coding sequence is TGTGCCAGCAGCTGGACTAGCGGATACAATGAGCAGTTCTTC. This translates into CASSWTSGYNEQFF.

The chain recombines TRBV15 with TRBJ1-4; D remains ambiguous. This CDR3 comprises 16 residues. Germline V CDR1 and CDR2: LNHNV, YYDKDF (reference sequence). V was pared by 0 bases and J by 5 bases, with 13 bases between. The CDR3 DNA sequence: TGTGCCACCAGCAGAGATGCGACCGGGGTAAATGAAAAACTGTTTTTT. It yields the protein CATSRDATGVNEKLFF.

The genes are TRBV7-3 and TRBJ1-6; D is possibly TRBD1 (5 bases). CDR3 length equals 14 residues. The germline gives CDR1 SGHTA, CDR2 FQGTGA. V shed 4 bases and J shed 9 bases, with 13 bases lying between them. The CDR3 is CASSSGERSSPLHF. CDR3 sequence (DNA): TGTGCCAGCAGCTCGGGGGAAAGATCTTCACCCCTCCACTTT.

V and J are TRBV7-9 and TRBJ2-3; 7 bases line up with TRBD1. The CDR3 totals 15 residues. V shed 5 bases and J 0 bases; nucleotides not matched to a gene: 5. Looked up from germline, CDR1 is SEHNR and CDR2 is FQNEAQ (reference sequence). CDR3: CASSPRQGSTDTQYF. DNA for the CDR3: TGTGCCAGCAGCCCACGACAGGGAAGCACAGATACGCAGTATTTT. Filled out from reference TRBV7-9 and TRBJ2-3, the complete variable domain reads DTGVSQNPRHKITKRGQNVTFRCDPISEHNRLYWYRQTLGQGPEFLTYFQNEAQLEKSRLLSDRFSAERPKGSFSTLEIQRTEQGDSAMYLCASSPRQGSTDTQYFGPGTRLTVL.

This chain joins TRBV19 and TRBJ1-5; D may be TRBD1 (6 bases). This CDR3 region has 15 residues. Trimming shortened V by 8 bases and J by 2 bases, and 16 bases separated the two germline ends. CDR1 and CDR2 from the germline V gene are LNHDA and SQIVND (reference sequence). The CDR3 here is CASLQGDVGNQPQHF. The CDR3 DNA is TGTGCCAGTTTACAGGGAGACGTCGGCAATCAGCCCCAGCATTTT.